This is a list of T cell receptor beta chains from one sample in a study of blood T cells in healthy people across ages. TCRdb ran MiXCR on the 5' RACE reads and lists one entry per CDR3 protein. The sample lists 1.5 million to 2 million distinct CDR3 sequences, over 25% seen once, with about 7.7% in the top ten. The specimen was blood. All receptors derive from a woman in her twenties or thirties in good health. CDR3s include the opening cysteine and the closing phenylalanine or tryptophan.

TRBV20-1	16	TRBJ2-2	CSAEKLEGANTGERFF
TRBV5-1	13	TRBJ2-7	CASTQTGPHEQYF
TRBV7-9	13	TRBJ2-7	CASSPVGVYEQYF
TRBV4-3	16	TRBJ1-5	CASSQEMEGSNQPQHF
TRBV7-2	15	TRBJ1-1	CASSLEGVRNTEAFF
TRBV25-1	15	TRBJ2-7	CASSESRDLTYEQYF
TRBV19	13	TRBJ2-1	CATGSGVSNEQFF
TRBV11-2	15	TRBJ2-4	CASSYPELAKNIQYF
TRBV27	14	TRBJ2-5	CASSPTQGSETQYF
TRBV3-1	11	TRBJ2-1	CASSQIDEQFF
TRBV28	15	TRBJ2-1	CASSPPAGRGNEQFF
TRBV9	16	TRBJ2-7	CASSVAVVASVYEQYF